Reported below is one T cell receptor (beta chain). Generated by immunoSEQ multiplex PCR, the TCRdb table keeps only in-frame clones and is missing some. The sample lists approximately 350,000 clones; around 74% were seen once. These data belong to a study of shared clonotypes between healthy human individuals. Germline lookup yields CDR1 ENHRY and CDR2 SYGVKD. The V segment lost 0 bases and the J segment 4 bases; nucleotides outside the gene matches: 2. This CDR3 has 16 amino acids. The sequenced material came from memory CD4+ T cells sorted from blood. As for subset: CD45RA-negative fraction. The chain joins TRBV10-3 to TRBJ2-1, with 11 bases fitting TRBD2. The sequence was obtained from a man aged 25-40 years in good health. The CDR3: CAISESTSGMYNEQFF. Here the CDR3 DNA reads TGTGCCATCAGTGAGTCGACTAGCGGGATGTACAATGAGCAGTTCTTC.